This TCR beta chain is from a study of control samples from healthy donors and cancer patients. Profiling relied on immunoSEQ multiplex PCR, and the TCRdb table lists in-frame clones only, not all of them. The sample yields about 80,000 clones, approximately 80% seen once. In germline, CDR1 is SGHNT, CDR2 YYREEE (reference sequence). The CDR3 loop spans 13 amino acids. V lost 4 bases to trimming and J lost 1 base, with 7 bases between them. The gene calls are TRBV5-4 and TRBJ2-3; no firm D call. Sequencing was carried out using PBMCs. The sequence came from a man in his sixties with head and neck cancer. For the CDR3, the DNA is TGTGCCAGCAGCCTTTCTGGCACAGATACGCAGTATTTT. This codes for CASSLSGTDTQYF.